This TCR beta chain comes out of a study of cytomegalovirus exposure and HLA in healthy donors. The CDR3 is 12 amino acids. Per the germline V gene, CDR1 is SGHTA and CDR2 is FQGNSA. Comment on this clone: Germline and junction disagree at one end, which may indicate a read error.

The table came from immunoSEQ multiplex PCR; TCRdb's copy has only in-frame clones and leaves some out. The table has approximately 120,000 clones, approximately 94% seen once. The sequencing input was PBMCs. The receptor was isolated from a man in his late teens or twenties in good health and CMV-seronegative. V is TRBV7-2 and J is TRBJ1-2, with a tentative D call TRBD1 (6 bases). The chain's CDR3 is CANSLAGQTYTF. CDR3 coding DNA: TGTGCCAACAGCTTAGCCGGACAGACCTACACCTTC.